The 3 T cell receptor beta chains below were found in one sample sequenced in a study of long-term antiretroviral therapy in people with HIV. This was the immunoSEQ v3.0 assay at survey level. The method was immunoSEQ multiplex PCR; TCRdb's version includes in-frame clones alone and lacks a portion of them. The data show about 16,000 clones, 60% to 80% seen once. The sample here was unsorted PBMCs, taken 1.5 years before starting antiretroviral therapy. These receptors all stem from a woman aged 50 to 60 with HIV.

This chain links TRBV5-6 with TRBJ2-1; 10 bases match TRBD2. Trimming took 4 bases from V and 9 from J; bases not matched to a gene: 13. Per the germline V gene, CDR1 is SGHDT and CDR2 is YYEEEE. CDR3 length equals 16 residues. CDR3 residues: CASSGGGLARVSEQFF. The DNA of the CDR3 is TGTGCCAGCAGCGGGGGGGGACTAGCGAGGGTCAGTGAGCAGTTCTTC.

Here the CDR3 reads CASSGGTGGNQPQHF. CDR3 sequence (DNA): TGTGCCAGCAGTGGGGGGACAGGGGGCAATCAGCCCCAGCATTTT. The chain combines TRBV6-1 with TRBJ1-5; 10 nucleotides line up with TRBD1. The germline CDR1 and CDR2 sequences are MNHNS and SASEGT. This CDR3 is built from 15 residues. V was pared by 4 bases and J by 2 bases, with 2 bases of the junction left unmatched.

This clone showed up just a few times. The rearrangement joins TRBV7-6 to TRBJ2-3; TRBD2 agrees at 12 bases. There are 16 residues in the CDR3. Germline V gene lookup returns CDR1 SGHVS and CDR2 FNYEAQ. V gave up 1 base and J gave up 3 bases; unmatched junction bases: 2. The CDR3 sequence is CASSLGTSGATDTQYF. The CDR3 DNA is TGTGCCAGCAGCTTAGGGACTAGCGGGGCGACAGATACGCAGTATTTT.